These 24 T cell receptor beta chains were all obtained from the same sample, sequenced in a study of CD8 T cells in Susac syndrome. An amount of RNA that ranged from roughly 0.5 to 1 ug was reverse transcribed with random hexamers. TCRdb passed the immunoSEQ multiplex PCR reads through MiXCR, listing each CDR3 protein once. The sample has about 60,000 distinct CDR3 sequences; 90% to 95% are singletons. The sequenced sample consisted of CD8+ T cells from PBMCs. The receptors originated from a human donor with multiple sclerosis.

The chain recombines TRBV5-4 with TRBJ2-7, with D unclear. The CDR3 is made up of 11 amino acids. Trimming cost V 2 bases and J 4 bases, with 4 bases left between them. Germline V gene lookup returns CDR1 SGHNT and CDR2 YYREEE (reference sequence). The CDR3 DNA follows: TGTGCCAGCAGCTTCGAGTACGAGCAGTACTTC. Its protein product is CASSFEYEQYF.

V usage is TRBV13 and J usage is TRBJ2-7, with D perhaps matching TRBD2 (6 bases). This CDR3 has 16 residues. Trimming removed 0 bases at V and 6 bases at J, with 18 bases between. Looked up from germline, CDR1 is PRHDT and CDR2 is FYEKMQ (reference sequence). CDR3 DNA sequence: TGTGCCAGCAGCTTAGGATTCGGCGGGACCTCCATCGAGCAGTACTTC. Amino acid sequence: CASSLGFGGTSIEQYF.

The chain links TRBV23-1 to TRBJ1-5, with D possibly matching TRBD1 (5 bases). TRBV23-1 counts as an open reading frame of uncertain function. V shed 2 bases and J shed 0 bases, with 17 bases lying between them. The CDR3 spans 18 residues. CDR3: CASSQPGPTTHSNQPQHF. The CDR3 DNA reads as TGCGCCAGCAGTCAACCGGGACCCACTACCCATAGCAATCAGCCCCAGCATTTT.

The rearrangement links TRBV4-2 to TRBJ2-2; D remains unclear. With 1 base removed from V and 5 bases from J, the gap between germline ends came to 8 bases. The CDR3 extends over 14 amino acids. Germline loops: CDR1 LGHNA, CDR2 YNFKEQ. Here the CDR3 reads CASSQGVRTGELFF. The CDR3 DNA reads TGTGCCAGCAGCCAAGGGGTTAGGACCGGGGAGCTGTTTTTT.

This chain connects TRBV28 to TRBJ1-2; D unresolved. Per germline, CDR1 MDHEN and CDR2 SYDVKM. This CDR3 contains 10 residues. Trimming shortened V by 6 bases and J by 8 bases, and 7 bases separated the two germline ends. The CDR3 reads CASRDVGYTF. The CDR3 DNA reads as TGTGCCAGCAGGGACGTCGGCTACACCTTC.

The chain links TRBV20-1 to TRBJ1-1, with 8 bases aligning to TRBD1. CDR1 is DFQATT, CDR2 SNEGSKA, per germline (reference sequence). This CDR3 is built from 13 residues. Trimming cost V 1 base and J 5 bases; bases outside gene matches: 3. CDR3 DNA sequence: TGCAGTGCTAGAGGGACAGGGCTGACTGAAGCTTTCTTT. It yields the protein CSARGTGLTEAFF.

The J gene is TRBJ2-1, the V gene TRBV29-1; perhaps TRBD1 as D (5 bases). Germline-derived CDR1 and CDR2 are SQVTM and ANQGSEA. The V gene lost 4 bases and the J gene lost 7 bases, with 14 bases spanning the gap. CDR3 length equals 13 residues. CDR3 residues: CSVGPQGTNEQFF. The CDR3, as DNA: TGCAGCGTTGGTCCCCAGGGTACGAATGAGCAGTTCTTC.

This clonotype was observed once. CDR3 residues: CSAPRDREYNEQFF. Written as DNA, the CDR3 is TGCAGTGCTCCACGGGACAGGGAGTACAATGAGCAGTTCTTC. V usage is TRBV20-1 and J usage is TRBJ2-1, with TRBD1 matching 9 bases. This CDR3 comprises 14 residues. Germline loops: CDR1 DFQATT, CDR2 SNEGSKA (reference sequence). V lost 5 bases and J lost 4; bases outside the gene matches: 6.

The J gene is TRBJ1-1, the V gene TRBV29-1; no clear D gene. Germline assignment: CDR1 SQVTM and CDR2 ANQGSEA. This CDR3 has 14 residues. V shed 6 bases and J shed 0 bases, with 14 bases lying between them. CDR3 coding DNA: TGCAGCGTAGACCGGACGGGCTTGAACACTGAAGCTTTCTTT. It translates to CSVDRTGLNTEAFF.

V is TRBV7-9 and J is TRBJ1-2; D uncertain. The CDR3 spans 12 residues. Germline assignment: CDR1 SEHNR and CDR2 FQNEAQ (reference sequence). Trimming left V 6 bases short and J 8 bases short, with 13 bases between. As DNA, the CDR3 is TGTGCCAGCAGACCATACTGGGAGGGCTACACCTTC. Encoded protein: CASRPYWEGYTF.

V usage is TRBV7-9 and J usage is TRBJ1-4; 11 nucleotides line up with TRBD1. With 5 bases clipped from V and 8 bases from J, the junction kept 7 bases outside the gene matches. Germline assignment: CDR1 SEHNR and CDR2 FQNEAQ (reference sequence). The CDR3 sequence is 15 residues long. CDR3 bases: TGTGCCAGCAGCCCAGGACAGGGGGCCGAGGAAAAACTGTTTTTT. Its protein is CASSPGQGAEEKLFF. The variable domain in full, completed from reference TRBV7-9 and TRBJ1-4, reads DTGVSQNPRHKITKRGQNVTFRCDPISEHNRLYWYRQTLGQGPEFLTYFQNEAQLEKSRLLSDRFSAERPKGSFSTLEIQRTEQGDSAMYLCASSPGQGAEEKLFFGSGTQLSVL.

The chain combines TRBV3-1 with TRBJ2-2; no firm D call. The CDR3 length is 16 residues. Trimming removed 7 bases from V and 6 bases from J, with 21 bases in between. From germline, CDR1 is LGHDT and CDR2 YNNKEL (reference sequence). As DNA, the CDR3 is TGTGCCAGCACCTCACCTTGGAGAGGATCCCCCGGGGAGCTGTTTTTT. This sequence encodes CASTSPWRGSPGELFF.

The chain joins TRBV6-2 or TRBV6-3 to TRBJ2-7, with 7 bases lining up with TRBD1. This CDR3 has 13 residues. After removal of 4 bases from V and 2 bases from J, the junction contained 2 bases not matched to a gene. CDR1 is MNHEY, CDR2 SVGEGT, per germline. Written as DNA, the CDR3 is TGTGCCAGCAGTTTGGGACAGCCCTACGAGCAGTACTTC. This translates into CASSLGQPYEQYF.

This chain links TRBV9 with TRBJ2-2; D is perhaps TRBD1 (6 bases). CDR1 and CDR2 (germline): SGDLS, YYNGEE. Trimming took off 5 bases at V and 1 base at J, with 9 bases between the two ends. The CDR3 spans 14 residues. The CDR3 sequence: CASRTGRNTGELFF. In DNA, the CDR3 is TGTGCCAGCAGAACAGGGAGGAACACCGGGGAGCTGTTTTTT. The whole variable domain, filled in from reference TRBV9 and TRBJ2-2, reads DSGVTQTPKHLITATGQRVTLRCSPRSGDLSVYWYQQSLDQGLQFLIQYYNGEERAKGNILERFSAQQFPDLHSELNLSSLELGDSALYFCASRTGRNTGELFFGEGSRLTVL.

V is TRBV2 and J is TRBJ2-1; a possible D gene is TRBD2 (5 bases). Per the germline V gene, CDR1 is SNHLY and CDR2 is FYNNEI. Deletions cut 5 bases from V and 8 bases from J, with 13 bases between. The CDR3 loop spans 13 amino acids. CDR3 loop: CASSRTPVHEQFF. In DNA form, the CDR3 reads TGTGCCAGCAGTCGGACTCCAGTGCATGAGCAGTTCTTC.

The chain employs TRBV12-3 or TRBV12-4 and TRBJ1-1; weak D call: TRBD1 (5 bases). Trimming took 6 bases from V and 5 from J, leaving 16 bases between them. The CDR3 contains 14 residues. CDR3 sequence: CASSGTRVGTEAFF. The DNA for the CDR3 is TGTGCCAGCAGCGGGACGAGGGTGGGTACTGAAGCTTTCTTT.

The rearrangement uses TRBV30 and TRBJ1-2; D is possibly TRBD1 (5 bases). This CDR3 region has 13 residues. Germline values: CDR1 GTSNPN, CDR2 SVGIG (reference sequence). Trimming cost V 1 base and J 8 bases, with 14 bases left between them. CDR3: CAWSARGQRGYTF. The CDR3 DNA follows: TGTGCCTGGAGTGCCCGGGGCCAACGGGGCTACACCTTC.

This chain connects TRBV4-1 to TRBJ2-5, with 10 bases fitting TRBD2. V lost 3 bases, J lost 2 bases, and 6 bases stayed unmatched. CDR3 size: 16 residues. The V gene's germline CDR1 is MGHRA and CDR2 YSYEKL. As DNA, the CDR3 is TGCGCCAGCAGCCAGGCAGCGGGGGGGCCTCAAGAGACCCAGTACTTC. Translated: CASSQAAGGPQETQYF.

The V call is TRBV28, the J call TRBJ2-1; the match to TRBD2 covers 7 bases. Germline trimming cut 1 base from V and 12 bases from J; bases unmatched to any gene: 9. The length of the CDR3 is 14 residues. Germline V lookup: CDR1 MDHEN, CDR2 SYDVKM. The CDR3 DNA is TGTGCCAGCAGTTTATCAAACAGCGGGATTGGGCAGTTCTTC. Protein: CASSLSNSGIGQFF.

This chain links TRBV7-9 with TRBJ1-2; the match to TRBD1 covers 8 bases. The CDR3 consists of 14 residues. CDR1 and CDR2 from the germline V gene are SEHNR and FQNEAQ (reference sequence). The J segment lost 6 bases and the V segment lost 5 bases, leaving 8 bases of the junction unmatched. The CDR3 DNA reads as TGTGCCAGCAGCCCACCCTCGACAGGGGATGGCTACACCTTC. The encoded protein is CASSPPSTGDGYTF.

This chain joins TRBV28 and TRBJ1-5; TRBD1 aligns across 8 bases. This CDR3 spans 14 amino acids. The J segment lost 5 bases and the V segment lost 4 bases, leaving 4 bases of the junction unmatched. Germline V gene sequence: CDR1 MDHEN, CDR2 SYDVKM. The CDR3 nucleotides read TGTGCCAGCAGTTCCGGGACAGGACATCAGCCCCAGCATTTT. Encoded protein: CASSSGTGHQPQHF.

J is TRBJ2-7 and V is TRBV27; D remains unclear. The CDR3 loop spans 13 amino acids. Looked up from germline, CDR1 is MNHEY and CDR2 is SMNVEV (reference sequence). V was clipped by 3 bases and J by 7 bases, with 13 bases between them. In DNA form, the CDR3 reads TGTGCCAGCAGTTTTTCCTCTGTAAGGGAGCAGTACTTC. Protein: CASSFSSVREQYF.

The chain joins TRBV13 to TRBJ2-7, with TRBD1 as a possible D gene (5 bases). Germline V gives CDR1 PRHDT, CDR2 FYEKMQ (reference sequence). V lost 1 base and J lost 3, with 7 bases in between. The CDR3 has 13 amino acids. CDR3 coding DNA: TGTGCCAGCAGCTTAGAAGGGGACTACGAGCAGTACTTC. Translating it yields CASSLEGDYEQYF.

The chain combines TRBV19 with TRBJ2-2, with 12 positions matching TRBD2. The CDR3 is made up of 16 amino acids. The V gene end was trimmed by 3 bases and the J gene end by 3 bases; junction bases not matched to a gene: 2. Per the germline V gene, CDR1 is LNHDA and CDR2 is SQIVND (reference sequence). The CDR3 spells CASSMTSGSYTGELFF. CDR3 nucleotides: TGTGCCAGTAGTATGACTAGCGGGAGTTACACCGGGGAGCTGTTTTTT.